This entry describes one TCR beta chain. The data derive from a study of spatial heterogeneity in lung cancer. TCRdb fed the 5' RACE reads into MiXCR, producing one record per CDR3 protein. The repertoire holds tens of thousands of distinct CDR3 sequences, with 7.5% to 10% as singletons. The time point: sample taken at primary tumor resection. Whole RNA obtained from tumor, nontumor lung or frozen PBMC underwent sequencing without sorting. V dropped 4 bases and J dropped 3 bases, with 16 bases sitting between them. The CDR3 contains 15 residues. CDR1 is SGHDT and CDR2 is YYEEEE in the germline V gene. The rearrangement joins TRBV5-6 to TRBJ1-1; D is perhaps TRBD1 (6 bases). Sequenced material: PBMCs, taken at surgery. This sequence was found in a male donor with early-stage non-small cell lung cancer. The CDR3 protein is CASSLGQREYTEAFF. DNA for the CDR3: TGTGCCAGCAGCCTGGGACAACGTGAGTACACTGAAGCTTTCTTT.